This T cell receptor beta chain stems from a study of cytomegalovirus exposure and HLA in healthy donors. Regarding the study as a whole: Among TCR sequences, most were rare, though some public TCRs appeared in many donors.

Worth noting for this clone: Its antigen remains unidentified.

The germline V gene has CDR1 MGHRA and CDR2 YSYEKL. This CDR3 comprises 16 residues. Trimming took 1 base from V and 1 from J, leaving 11 bases between them. The PCR had 60 Vbeta and 13 Jbeta primers. This table comes from immunoSEQ multiplex PCR, and its TCRdb copy is limited to in-frame clones, with some not included. The sample lists around 100,000 clones, 70% occurring once. Sequences were obtained from PBMCs. The V gene is TRBV4-1, the J gene TRBJ1-3; D call uncertain. The TCR originated in a man aged 40-50 years in good health and CMV-seropositive. The CDR3 nucleotides are TGCGCCAGCAGCCAAGTCGTAATTTTTTCTGGAAACACCATATATTTT. Residues: CASSQVVIFSGNTIYF.